This T cell receptor beta chain emerged from a study of T cells in Graves' hyperthyroidism and ophthalmopathy (dated by TCRdb to about 2019). About the full investigation: Peripheral blood was sampled at the time of initial diagnosis, prior to any treatment. A discovery cohort of fewer than 110 patients, 43 with Graves' ophthalmopathy and 55 to 65 with stable Graves' hyperthyroidism, was used to find distinguishing TCR V-J signatures. An independent validation cohort of under 20 hyperthyroidism patients and approximately 15 patients who later progressed to ophthalmopathy tested prospective prediction of ophthalmopathy. The 100 discovery patients were randomly split 7:3 into training and test sets. In addition, the study compared T-cell repertoires in thyroid tissue and in blood from several Graves' hyperthyroidism patients. After blood sampling, hyperthyroidism patients were treated with methimazole at a starting dose of 30 mg daily, and ophthalmopathy patients were treated with high-dose intravenous methylprednisolone. The paper describes TCR Vbeta CDR3 sequencing of 120 to 150 peripheral blood samples, made up of 43 ophthalmopathy patients, over 70 hyperthyroidism patients and approximately 17 progressor patients. Study-level results and caveats: A model built on a 13 V-J signature distinguished ophthalmopathy from stable hyperthyroidism, reaching around 90% sensitivity and about 81% specificity in cross-validation and 80%/75% in testing. In validation, the model predicted progression to ophthalmopathy with approximately 69% sensitivity and 72.22% specificity, a median of 6.5 months before onset. Sample size was not statistically predetermined, and investigators were not blinded to group allocation. Most expanded thyroid clonotypes (frequency above 0.001) were also detected in blood, suggesting blood repertoires may reflect thyroid immune responses.

CDR1 and CDR2, per the germline V gene, are MDHEN and SYDVKM. The CDR3 runs 15 residues from the cysteine to the phenylalanine. The kept DNA is CDR3 alone, 45 bases in frame from the first base. V drops 5 bases and J drops 0 bases, leaving 13 bases in between. Hyperthyroidism patients were newly diagnosed, had a disease duration of under 2 months, and were aged 18 to 65 years. The study excluded patients with uncontrolled infections, other autoimmune diseases, pregnancy or lactation. Diagnoses relied on clinical symptoms, serum thyroxine and TRAb, thyroid ultrasound and orbital computed tomography. Blood from progressor patients was drawn when they were first diagnosed with hyperthyroidism, before any ophthalmopathy symptoms appeared. PBMCs were separated from approximately 10 ml of fresh peripheral blood using Ficoll-Paque density gradient centrifugation. Progressor patients were initially diagnosed with Graves' hyperthyroidism and developed ophthalmopathy during follow-up. Total RNA was extracted using Trizol reagent, and RNA quality was assessed on an Agilent 2100 Bioanalyzer.

TCR beta CDR3 regions were amplified from RNA transcripts. The first round of RT-PCR for the TCR CDR3 was performed with the HTBI primer set and the Qiagen OneStep RT-PCR kit. The libraries were constructed in a second round of multiplex PCR and then size-selected and purified. The libraries were sequenced on an Illumina HiSeq2000 using paired-end 100 bp reads. The study's processing was this. Raw data were processed with SOAPnuke, discarding reads with adapters, uncalled bases, mean Phred below 15, or no exact constant-primer or identifier match. High-quality paired reads were merged with COPE v1.2.5, and unique nucleotide sequences were defined as clonotypes. MiTCR v1.1 was used to align clonotypes to the IMGT TRBV, TRBD and TRBJ reference segments. The analysis included only V-J combinations with a frequency above 0.0001, which together covered around 99% of the repertoires. A TCS score was defined as the ratio of F50 (clonal expansion) to E x V (chaos), with BLOSUM62-based TCRdist applied between CDR3 peptides within each V-J. Welch's t-statistics and random forest reduced approximately 520 V-J features to 13, which were used in a naive Bayes classifier (R e1071). TCRdb trimmed the raw reads at Q25, called clones with MiXCR and kept productive beta chains. Rows with one shared CDR3 protein collapse into an entry with the most common genes and DNA. The V and J calls and clone size come from TCRdb's table, not from the authors' own analysis. This sample lists 250,000 to 300,000 distinct CDR3 sequences; less than 15% were detected once. Of the sample, less than 15% is held by the ten largest clones.

This clonotype was observed at least ten times. Its antigen is not yet known. Base qualities are missing; no much larger clone stands one base away. The clonotype originates from a woman aged 40 to 55 with Graves' hyperthyroidism that later progressed to Graves' ophthalmopathy. Rearrangement joined TRBV28 to TRBJ1-1; the D segment could be TRBD1, given 5 matching bases. The sample was blood. The sequenced DNA is TGTGCCAGCAGTCCTAGGGACGGAATGAACACTGAAGCTTTCTTT. It translates as CASSPRDGMNTEAFF.